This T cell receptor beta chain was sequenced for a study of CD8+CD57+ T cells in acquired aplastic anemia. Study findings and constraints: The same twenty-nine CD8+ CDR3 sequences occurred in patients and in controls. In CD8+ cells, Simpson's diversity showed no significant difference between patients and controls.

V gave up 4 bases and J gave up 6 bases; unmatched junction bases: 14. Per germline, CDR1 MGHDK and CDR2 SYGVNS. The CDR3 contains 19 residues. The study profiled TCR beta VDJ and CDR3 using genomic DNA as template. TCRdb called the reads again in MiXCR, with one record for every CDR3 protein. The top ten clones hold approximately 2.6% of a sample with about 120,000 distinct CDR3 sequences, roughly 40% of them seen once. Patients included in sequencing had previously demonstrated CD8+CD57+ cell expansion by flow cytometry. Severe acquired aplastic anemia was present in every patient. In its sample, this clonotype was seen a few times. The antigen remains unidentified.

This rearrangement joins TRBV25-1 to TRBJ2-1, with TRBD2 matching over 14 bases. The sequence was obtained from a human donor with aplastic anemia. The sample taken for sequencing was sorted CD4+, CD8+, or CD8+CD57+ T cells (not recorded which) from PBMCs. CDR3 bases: TGTGCCAGCAGTGCAACATTGGGGACTAGCGGGAGCACCTTCAATGAGCAGTTCTTC. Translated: CASSATLGTSGSTFNEQFF. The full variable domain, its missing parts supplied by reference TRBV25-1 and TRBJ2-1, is EADIYQTPRYLVIGTGKKITLECSQTMGHDKMYWYQQDPGMELHLIHYSYGVNSTEKGDLSSESTVSRIRTEHFPLTLESARPSHTSQYLCASSATLGTSGSTFNEQFFGPGTRLTVL.